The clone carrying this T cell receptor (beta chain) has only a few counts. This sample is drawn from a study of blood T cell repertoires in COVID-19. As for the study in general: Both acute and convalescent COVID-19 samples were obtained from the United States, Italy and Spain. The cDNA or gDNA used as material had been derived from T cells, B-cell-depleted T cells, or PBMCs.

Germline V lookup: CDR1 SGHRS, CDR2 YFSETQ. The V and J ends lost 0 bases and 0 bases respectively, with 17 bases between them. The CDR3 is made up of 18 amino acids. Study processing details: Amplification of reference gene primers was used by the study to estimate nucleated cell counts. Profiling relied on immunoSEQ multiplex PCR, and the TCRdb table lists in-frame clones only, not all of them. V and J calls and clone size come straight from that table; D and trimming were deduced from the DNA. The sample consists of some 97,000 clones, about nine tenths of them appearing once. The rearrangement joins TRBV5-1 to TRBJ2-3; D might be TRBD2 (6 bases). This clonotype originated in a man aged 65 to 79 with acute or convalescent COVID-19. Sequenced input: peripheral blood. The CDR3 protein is CASSLVVSGRPSTDTQYF. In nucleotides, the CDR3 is TGCGCCAGCAGCTTGGTGGTTAGCGGAAGACCTAGCACAGATACGCAGTATTTT.